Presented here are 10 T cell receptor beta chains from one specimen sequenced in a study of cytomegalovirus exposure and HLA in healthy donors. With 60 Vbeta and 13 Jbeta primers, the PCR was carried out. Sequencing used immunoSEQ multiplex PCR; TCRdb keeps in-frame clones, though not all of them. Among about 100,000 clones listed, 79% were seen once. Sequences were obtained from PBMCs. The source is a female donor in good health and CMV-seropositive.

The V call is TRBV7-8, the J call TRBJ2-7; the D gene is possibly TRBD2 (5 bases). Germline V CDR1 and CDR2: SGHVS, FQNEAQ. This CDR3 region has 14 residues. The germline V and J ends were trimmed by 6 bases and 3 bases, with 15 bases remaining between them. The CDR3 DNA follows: TGTGCCAGCAGTTGGGGAGTAGCTAACTACGAGCAGTACTTC. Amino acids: CASSWGVANYEQYF.

The CDR3 bases are TGTGCCAGCAGAAAAGACAGGACCCCATCCTACGAGCAGTACTTC. Translation gives CASRKDRTPSYEQYF. V usage is TRBV2 and J usage is TRBJ2-7, with D possibly being TRBD1 (6 bases). The V end lost 6 bases, the J end lost 1 base, and 16 bases lay between the germline ends. The CDR3 extends over 15 amino acids. Germline V gene data show CDR1 as SNHLY and CDR2 as FYNNEI.

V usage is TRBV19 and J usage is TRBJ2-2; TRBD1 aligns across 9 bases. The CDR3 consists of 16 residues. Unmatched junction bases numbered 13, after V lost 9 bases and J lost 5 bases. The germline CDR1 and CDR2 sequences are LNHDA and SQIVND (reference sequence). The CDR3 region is CASRGLTGGRTGELFF. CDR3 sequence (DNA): TGTGCCAGCCGGGGGTTGACAGGGGGAAGGACCGGGGAGCTGTTTTTT.

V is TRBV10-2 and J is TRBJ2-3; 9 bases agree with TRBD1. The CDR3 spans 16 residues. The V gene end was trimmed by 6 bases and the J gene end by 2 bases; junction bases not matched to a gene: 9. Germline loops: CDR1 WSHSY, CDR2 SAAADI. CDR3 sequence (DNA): TGCGCCAGCAGGAGGACAGGGGCCTCCCCCACAGATACGCAGTATTTT. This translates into CASRRTGASPTDTQYF.

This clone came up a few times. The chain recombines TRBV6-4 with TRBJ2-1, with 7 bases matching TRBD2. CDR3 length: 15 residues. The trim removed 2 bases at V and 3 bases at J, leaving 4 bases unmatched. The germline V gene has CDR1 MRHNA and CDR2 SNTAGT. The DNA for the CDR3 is TGTGCCAGCAGTGACGAGAGCGGGAACTACAATGAGCAGTTCTTC. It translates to CASSDESGNYNEQFF.

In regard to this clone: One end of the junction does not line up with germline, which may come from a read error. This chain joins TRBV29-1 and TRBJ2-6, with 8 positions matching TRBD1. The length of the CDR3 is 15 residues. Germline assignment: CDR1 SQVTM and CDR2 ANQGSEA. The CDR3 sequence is CSAKTGDSGANGLTF. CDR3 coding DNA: TGCAGCGCAAAGACAGGGGACTCTGGGGCCAACGGCCTGACTTTC.

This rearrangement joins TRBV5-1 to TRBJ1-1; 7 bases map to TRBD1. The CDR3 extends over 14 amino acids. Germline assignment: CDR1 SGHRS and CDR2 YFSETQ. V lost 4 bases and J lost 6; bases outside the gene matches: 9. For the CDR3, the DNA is TGCGCCAGCAGCCAACTAATGGGACAGTCTGAAGCTTTCTTT. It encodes CASSQLMGQSEAFF. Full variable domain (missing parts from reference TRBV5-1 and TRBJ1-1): KAGVTQTPRYLIKTRGQQVTLSCSPISGHRSVSWYQQTPGQGLQFLFEYFSETQRNKGNFPGRFSGRQFSNSRSEMNVSTLELGDSALYLCASSQLMGQSEAFFGQGTRLTVV.

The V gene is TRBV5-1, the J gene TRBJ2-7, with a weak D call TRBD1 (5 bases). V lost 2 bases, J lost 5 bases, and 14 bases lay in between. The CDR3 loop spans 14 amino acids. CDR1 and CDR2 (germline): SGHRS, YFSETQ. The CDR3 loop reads CASSFTAGPDEQYF. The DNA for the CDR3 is TGCGCCAGCAGCTTTACGGCAGGGCCCGACGAGCAGTACTTC.

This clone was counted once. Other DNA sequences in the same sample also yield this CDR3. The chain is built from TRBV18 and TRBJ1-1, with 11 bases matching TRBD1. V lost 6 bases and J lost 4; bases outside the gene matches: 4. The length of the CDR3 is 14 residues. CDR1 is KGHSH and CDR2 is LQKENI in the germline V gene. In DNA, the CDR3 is TGTGCCAGCTCCCCCGGGACAGGGGGCACTGAAGCTTTCTTT. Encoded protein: CASSPGTGGTEAFF.

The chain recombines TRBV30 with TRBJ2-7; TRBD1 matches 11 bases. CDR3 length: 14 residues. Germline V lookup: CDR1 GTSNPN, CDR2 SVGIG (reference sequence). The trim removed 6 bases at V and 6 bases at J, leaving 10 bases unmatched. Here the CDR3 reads CACLRDRGFGEQYF. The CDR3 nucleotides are TGTGCCTGTCTCCGGGACAGGGGGTTTGGCGAGCAGTACTTC.